This passage covers 22 T cell receptor beta chains from one sample sequenced in a study of radiation and T cells in renal cell carcinoma. Some clones are missing from TCRdb's copy, which holds only in-frame ones; the method was immunoSEQ multiplex PCR. The sample carries about 91,000 clones, about four fifths recorded once. The sample's time point: baseline pretreatment blood. Regarding treatment: 15 Gy SBRT to primary tumor, nephrectomy 4 weeks later. The sequences come from blood, collected from a patient whose treatment included radiotherapy and nephrectomy. These receptors all come from a man aged 60 to 69 with renal cell carcinoma.

The chain uses TRBV9 and TRBJ2-1, with D possibly being TRBD2 (6 bases). This CDR3 is 13 amino acids long. Trimming pared 3 bases from V and 6 bases from J, leaving 10 bases between. Germline-derived CDR1 and CDR2 are SGDLS and YYNGEE. Written as DNA, the CDR3 is TGTGCCAGCAGCGAAGCGGGTGGCAATGAGCAGTTCTTC. As protein: CASSEAGGNEQFF.

CDR3 coding DNA: TGTGCCTGGGGCAGCGGTCCGAGCTCCTACAATGAGCAGTTCTTC. It yields the protein CAWGSGPSSYNEQFF. The chain links TRBV30 to TRBJ2-1; possible D gene TRBD2, 5 bases. V was trimmed by 5 bases and J by 0 bases, leaving 14 bases between them. Germline-derived CDR1 and CDR2 are GTSNPN and SVGIG (reference sequence). The CDR3 spans 15 residues.

V is TRBV7-2 and J is TRBJ2-5; the match to TRBD1 covers 11 bases. The CDR3 has 15 residues. Germline CDR1 and CDR2: SGHTA and FQGNSA. V trimming: 5 bases; J trimming: 5 bases; junction bases outside the gene matches: 7. CDR3 protein: CASSPPGQGAETQYF. CDR3 DNA sequence: TGTGCCAGCAGCCCCCCCGGACAGGGGGCCGAGACCCAGTACTTC.

V gene TRBV6-1 combines with J gene TRBJ2-5, with D maybe TRBD2 (5 bases). The germline gives CDR1 MNHNS, CDR2 SASEGT. Trimming pared 8 bases from V and 4 bases from J, leaving 11 bases between. The CDR3 consists of 12 residues. The DNA of the CDR3 is TGTGCCAGCTCACTAGAGGGAGAGACCCAGTACTTC. Translating it yields CASSLEGETQYF.

V is TRBV11-2 and J is TRBJ2-5, with D unresolved. The germline V gene has CDR1 SGHAT and CDR2 FQNNGV. Trimming stripped 0 bases from V and 3 bases from J, with 5 bases between. The CDR3 runs to 13 residues. The CDR3 is CASSLEWEETQYF. CDR3 bases: TGTGCCAGCAGCTTAGAATGGGAAGAGACCCAGTACTTC.

The chain uses TRBV19 and TRBJ1-2; TRBD1 matches 7 bases. The CDR3 spans 13 residues. Germline CDR1 is LNHDA and CDR2 is SQIVND (reference sequence). After removal of 6 bases from V and 4 bases from J, the junction contained 5 bases not matched to a gene. Here the CDR3 reads CASSRGSLYGYTF. The CDR3 DNA is TGTGCCAGTAGCAGGGGGAGCCTCTATGGCTACACCTTC. The whole variable domain, remainder taken from reference TRBV19 and TRBJ1-2, is DGGITQSPKYLFRKEGQNVTLSCEQNLNHDAMYWYRQDPGQGLRLIYYSQIVNDFQKGDIAEGYSVSREKKESFPLTVTSAQKNPTAFYLCASSRGSLYGYTFGSGTRLTVV.

V and J are TRBV7-9 and TRBJ2-1; 9 nucleotides agree with TRBD2. Germline V gives CDR1 SEHNR, CDR2 FQNEAQ (reference sequence). This CDR3 spans 16 amino acids. J gave up 5 bases and V 5 bases, and 10 bases lay outside the gene matches. CDR3 sequence (DNA): TGTGCCAGCAGCCCAATCGAGGGACTAGCAAACAATGAGCAGTTCTTC. It encodes CASSPIEGLANNEQFF.

The DNA of the CDR3 is TGTGCCAGCAGTGAAGGGAGAACGGTGGACGAGCAGTACTTC. Translation gives CASSEGRTVDEQYF. The gene calls are TRBV2 and TRBJ2-7; D gene ambiguous. CDR1 and CDR2 (germline): SNHLY, FYNNEI. V lost 1 base, J lost 5 bases, and 12 bases lay in between. This CDR3 comprises 14 residues.

This clone was seen once. The chain has TRBV28 and TRBJ2-7; TRBD1 or TRBD2 may be the D gene (5 bases each). Germline V gene data show CDR1 as MDHEN and CDR2 as SYDVKM. The ends were cut back, 3 bases at V and 6 bases at J, with 18 bases in the middle. The CDR3 covers 15 residues. CDR3 amino acids: CASSLPGPTFSEQYF. The CDR3, as DNA: TGTGCCAGCAGTTTGCCGGGACCGACTTTTAGCGAGCAGTACTTC. Full variable domain (rest looked up from reference TRBV28 and TRBJ2-7): DVKVTQSSRYLVKRTGEKVFLECVQDMDHENMFWYRQDPGLGLRLIYFSYDVKMKEKGDIPEGYSVSREKKERFSLILESASTNQTSMYLCASSLPGPTFSEQYFGPGTRLTVT.

V is TRBV5-1 and J is TRBJ1-4, with D perhaps matching TRBD1 (5 bases). The CDR3 has 14 residues. CDR1 and CDR2 from the germline V gene are SGHRS and YFSETQ. V gave up 3 bases and J gave up 5 bases, with 11 bases separating them. This CDR3 reads CASSSSGVNEKLFF. CDR3 nucleotide sequence: TGCGCCAGCAGCTCTTCGGGGGTCAATGAAAAACTGTTTTTT. The whole variable domain, filled in from reference TRBV5-1 and TRBJ1-4, reads KAGVTQTPRYLIKTRGQQVTLSCSPISGHRSVSWYQQTPGQGLQFLFEYFSETQRNKGNFPGRFSGRQFSNSRSEMNVSTLELGDSALYLCASSSSGVNEKLFFGSGTQLSVL.

The rearrangement uses TRBV29-1 and TRBJ2-1; tentatively, D is TRBD1 (5 bases). The CDR3 is 17 residues long. Germline-derived CDR1 and CDR2 are SQVTM and ANQGSEA. V was trimmed by 6 bases and J by 7 bases, leaving 28 bases between them. CDR3 residues: CSVLLIAGPNPGNEQFF. The CDR3 DNA reads TGCAGCGTGCTCCTTATTGCCGGGCCAAACCCAGGGAATGAGCAGTTCTTC.

Concerning this clone: A much larger clone sits a single nucleotide away, making a read error possible. The genes are TRBV5-6 and TRBJ2-7; D gene uncertain. Trimming pared 4 bases from V and 1 base from J, leaving 3 bases between. Germline V CDR1 and CDR2: SGHDT, YYEEEE. CDR3 length: 11 amino acids. CDR3 coding DNA: TGTGCCAGCAGCCAATCCTACGAGCAGTACTTC. Encoded protein: CASSQSYEQYF.

The chain is built from TRBV11-1 and TRBJ2-2; D gene uncertain. The germline V gene encodes CDR1 SGHAT and CDR2 FQDESV (reference sequence). Trimming removed 4 bases from V and 2 bases from J, with 5 bases in between. The CDR3 loop spans 13 amino acids. CDR3 in amino acids: CASSSVNTGELFF. The CDR3 DNA sequence: TGTGCCAGCAGCTCCGTTAACACCGGGGAGCTGTTTTTT.

The chain uses TRBV10-3 and TRBJ2-7, with TRBD1 matching 7 bases. Trimming took 3 bases from V and 0 from J; bases not matched to a gene: 14. The CDR3 totals 18 residues. The germline gives CDR1 ENHRY, CDR2 SYGVKD. The CDR3 loop is CAISEAFSLRGSSYEQYF. The CDR3 DNA is TGTGCCATCAGTGAAGCTTTTAGCCTCAGGGGGAGCTCCTACGAGCAGTACTTC.

The CDR3 DNA follows: TGCGCCAGCAGTCCTGATGGCAATGAGCAGTTCTTC. Translation gives CASSPDGNEQFF. This rearrangement joins TRBV5-1 to TRBJ2-1, with D unclear. Germline V gene sequence: CDR1 SGHRS, CDR2 YFSETQ. This CDR3 contains 12 residues. V lost 5 bases to trimming and J lost 6 bases, with 9 bases between them.

The chain couples TRBV27 to TRBJ1-4; possibly TRBD1 for D (5 bases). The V end was cut by 6 bases, the J end by 8 bases, with 22 bases between. Germline values: CDR1 MNHEY, CDR2 SMNVEV (reference sequence). The length of the CDR3 is 16 residues. The CDR3 is CASSPGTPWGTEKLFF. The CDR3 DNA sequence: TGTGCCAGCAGCCCCGGGACCCCATGGGGTACAGAAAAACTGTTTTTT.

This clone has more than one count but fewer than ten. The V gene is TRBV28, the J gene TRBJ1-5, with 7 positions matching TRBD1. Trimming removed 5 bases from V and 0 bases from J; junction bases left unmatched: 4. CDR3 length: 15 residues. Germline V gene lookup returns CDR1 MDHEN and CDR2 SYDVKM. CDR3 amino acids: CASSRGQFSNQPQHF. In DNA, the CDR3 is TGTGCCAGCAGTCGGGGACAGTTTAGCAATCAGCCCCAGCATTTT.

The V call is TRBV7-2, the J call TRBJ2-1; the D is unclear. This CDR3 is 16 amino acids long. The V and J ends lost 1 base and 6 bases respectively, with 16 bases between them. CDR1 and CDR2 from the germline V gene are SGHTA and FQGNSA. CDR3 loop: CASSLDAGSTLNEQFF. The CDR3 coding sequence is TGTGCCAGCAGCTTAGACGCAGGCTCGACCCTCAATGAGCAGTTCTTC.

The chain combines TRBV4-3 with TRBJ2-3; 12 positions match TRBD2. The CDR3 extends over 16 amino acids. The V and J ends lost 4 bases and 0 bases, in that order; junction bases with no gene match: 2. CDR1 is LGHNA and CDR2 is YSLEER in the germline V gene. CDR3 protein: CASSLGLAGSTDTQYF. The CDR3 region has the DNA TGCGCCAGCAGCCTGGGACTAGCGGGCAGCACAGATACGCAGTATTTT.

The chain carries TRBV6-6 and TRBJ1-4; TRBD1 matches 7 bases. Germline lookup yields CDR1 MNHNY and CDR2 SVGAGI (reference sequence). CDR3 length: 16 amino acids. The V gene end was trimmed by 1 base and the J gene end by 6 bases; junction bases not matched to a gene: 8. CDR3: CASSYFRQGKDEKLFF. As DNA, the CDR3 is TGTGCCAGCAGTTACTTCCGACAGGGAAAGGATGAAAAACTGTTTTTT.

The CDR3 nucleotides are TGTGCCAGCACCGCACGTGTGCAGCGCTACACCTTC. It codes for CASTARVQRYTF. The chain recombines TRBV2 with TRBJ1-2, with D unresolved. Germline values: CDR1 SNHLY, CDR2 FYNNEI. V shed 7 bases and J shed 9 bases, with 15 bases lying between them. The CDR3 consists of 12 residues.

The chain uses TRBV13 and TRBJ2-7; 12 bases agree with TRBD2. The CDR3 runs to 20 residues. With V trimmed by 6 bases and J by 1 base, 19 bases remained unmatched. The germline CDR1 and CDR2 sequences are PRHDT and FYEKMQ (reference sequence). CDR3 residues: CASSSLGRLAGGSRSYEQYF. CDR3 nucleotides: TGTGCCAGCAGTTCCCTTGGGAGGCTAGCGGGAGGGTCTCGGTCCTACGAGCAGTACTTC.